This T cell receptor (beta chain) was observed in a study of T-cell memory formation after mild COVID-19 (dated by TCRdb to the early 2020s). About the full investigation: TCR sequence clusters from the two donors were largely donor specific. The cohort comprised two young, previously healthy adult volunteers, one female and one male. In a couple of donors, T-cell clones that expanded and contracted after mild COVID-19 were tracked by sequencing TCRalpha and TCRbeta repertoires over time.

General study outcomes and caveats: SARS-CoV-2 specificity of the second-wave clones peaking on day 37 was not confirmed. Some responding clones were found in pre-infection memory, which suggests that pre-existing cross-reactive memory T cells took part in the SARS-CoV-2 response. Contracting CD4+ clones were located mainly in the CM and EM memory subsets, whereas CD8+ clones were found to be enriched in EMRA. Only a couple of mild cases were covered in the study, and larger cohorts including severe cases with pre-infection samples were considered necessary. Clones that contracted from day 15 to 85 showed balanced CD4/CD8 phenotypes, whereas a second wave of clones that expanded from day 15 to 37 leaned towards CD4+.

PBMCs were isolated by Ficoll-Paque density gradient centrifugation. This clonotype was counted a few times. The antigen it recognizes is unknown. Per-nucleotide qualities are absent, and no much larger clonotype sits a single base away. These reads were obtained on an Illumina NovaSeq 6000. Using 5'RACE with constant-segment primers, TCRalpha and TCRbeta cDNA libraries were constructed, with sample barcodes and unique molecular identifiers added in the process. RNA was extracted from every sample with Trizol reagent. Libraries were amplified in two PCR steps, with a second sample barcode and Illumina TruSeq adapters added in the second step. The libraries were sequenced on an Illumina NovaSeq using 2 x 150 bp paired-end reads. The published analysis was carried out like this. The reads were demultiplexed and collapsed into UMI-guided consensus sequences using migec v1.2.7. With mixcr v2.1.11, UMI consensuses were aligned to TRA and TRB V and J templates and assembled into clonotypes. Expanded or contracted clonotypes were those called significant by both edgeR and NoisET, with noise models trained on biological replicates. For edgeR calls, the thresholds were a false discovery rate-adjusted p below 0.01 and a log2 fold-change of 1. As an exploratory analysis of dynamics, max-normalized trajectories of the 1000 most abundant clonotypes were examined by PCA with hierarchical clustering. Separately sequenced CD4+ and CD8+ repertoires were used to assign a CD4 or CD8 phenotype to each responding clone. TCRdb reran the public reads through fastp at Q25 and MiXCR, keeping productive beta chains. Rows are combined by CDR3 protein, so each entry shows the most common genes and DNA. The V and J calls were not made by the authors but by TCRdb's processing. The sample profile shows 400,000 to 500,000 distinct CDR3 sequences; roughly 20% of them were found once. The ten largest account for around 8% of the sample.

Specimen: PBMCs or a T cell subset sorted from them (not recorded which). The sequence came from an adult woman who had mild COVID-19 (a few samples of this study predate the infection). The sample titles of this study are shuffled in the database, so cell type and time point are left out; the donor was told from shared clones.

The CDR3: CASSVALGQGVPGGTYNEQFF. The DNA sequence is given as TGTGCCAGCAGCGTAGCTCTAGGACAGGGTGTCCCGGGTGGGACCTACAATGAGCAGTTCTTC. The rearranged segments are TRBV9 and TRBJ2-1, with TRBD1 identical over 8 junction bases. Spanning cysteine to phenylalanine, the CDR3 consists of 21 amino acids. Only the CDR3 region is kept as DNA, spanning 63 bases read in frame from base 1. Ends trimmed: V by 0 bases, J by 2 bases; bases unmatched to a gene: 19. CDR1 SGDLS and CDR2 YYNGEE are derived from the germline V gene.